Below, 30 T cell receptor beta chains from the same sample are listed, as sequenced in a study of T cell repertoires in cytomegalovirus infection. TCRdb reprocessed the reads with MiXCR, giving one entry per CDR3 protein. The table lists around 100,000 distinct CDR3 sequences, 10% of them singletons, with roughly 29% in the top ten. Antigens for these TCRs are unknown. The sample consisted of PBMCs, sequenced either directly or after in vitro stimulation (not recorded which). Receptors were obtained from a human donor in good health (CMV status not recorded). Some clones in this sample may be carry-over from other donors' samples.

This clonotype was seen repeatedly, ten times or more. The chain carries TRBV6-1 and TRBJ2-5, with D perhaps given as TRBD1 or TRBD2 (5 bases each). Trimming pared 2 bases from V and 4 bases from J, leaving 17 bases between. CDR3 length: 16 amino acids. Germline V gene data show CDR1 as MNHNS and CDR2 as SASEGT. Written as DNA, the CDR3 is TGTGCCAGCAGTGAATTTGTGGGGGTATTATCAGAGACCCAGTACTTC. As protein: CASSEFVGVLSETQYF.

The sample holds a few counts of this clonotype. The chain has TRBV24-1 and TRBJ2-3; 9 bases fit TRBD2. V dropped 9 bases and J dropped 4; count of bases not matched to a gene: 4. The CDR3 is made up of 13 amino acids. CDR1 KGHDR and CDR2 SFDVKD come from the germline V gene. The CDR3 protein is CATGIAGADTQYF. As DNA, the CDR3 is TGTGCCACCGGAATAGCGGGAGCAGATACGCAGTATTTT.

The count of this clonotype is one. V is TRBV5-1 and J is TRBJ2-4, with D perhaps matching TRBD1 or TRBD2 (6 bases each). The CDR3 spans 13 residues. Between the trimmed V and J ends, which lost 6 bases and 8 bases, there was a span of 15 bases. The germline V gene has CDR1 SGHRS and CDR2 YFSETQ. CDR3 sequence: CASNRERGDIQYF. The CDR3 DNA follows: TGCGCCAGCAACCGGGAAAGGGGGGACATTCAGTACTTC.

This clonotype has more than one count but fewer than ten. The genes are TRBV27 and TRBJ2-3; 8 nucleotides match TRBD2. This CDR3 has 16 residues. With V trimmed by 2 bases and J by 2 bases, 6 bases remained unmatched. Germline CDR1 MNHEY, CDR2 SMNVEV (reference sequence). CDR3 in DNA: TGTGCCAGCAGTTTAAAGGTAGCGGGGTTCACAGATACGCAGTATTTT. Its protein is CASSLKVAGFTDTQYF.

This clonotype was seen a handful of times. The CDR3 sequence is CASSLGLGAGELFF. The CDR3 nucleotides read TGTGCCAGCAGCTTAGGTCTGGGAGCCGGGGAGCTGTTTTTT. The gene calls are TRBV11-2 and TRBJ2-2, with a possible D match to TRBD2 (5 bases). Germline V lookup: CDR1 SGHAT, CDR2 FQNNGV. The CDR3 runs 14 residues. V was pared by 1 base and J by 6 bases, with 9 bases between.

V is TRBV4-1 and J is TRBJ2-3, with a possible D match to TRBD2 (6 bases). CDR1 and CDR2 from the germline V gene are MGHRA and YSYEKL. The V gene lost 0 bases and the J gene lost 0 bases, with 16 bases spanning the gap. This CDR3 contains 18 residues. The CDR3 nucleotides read TGCGCCAGCAGCCAAGAAGGGGTAGCGGAAGCTAGCACAGATACGCAGTATTTT. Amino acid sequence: CASSQEGVAEASTDTQYF.

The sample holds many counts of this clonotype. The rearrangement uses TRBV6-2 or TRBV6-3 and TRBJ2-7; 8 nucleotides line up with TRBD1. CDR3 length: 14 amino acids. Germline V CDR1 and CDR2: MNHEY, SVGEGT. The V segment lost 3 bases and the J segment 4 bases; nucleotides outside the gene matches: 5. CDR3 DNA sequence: TGTGCCAGCAGTTATAGTCAGGGGGCTTACGAGCAGTACGTC. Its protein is CASSYSQGAYEQYV.

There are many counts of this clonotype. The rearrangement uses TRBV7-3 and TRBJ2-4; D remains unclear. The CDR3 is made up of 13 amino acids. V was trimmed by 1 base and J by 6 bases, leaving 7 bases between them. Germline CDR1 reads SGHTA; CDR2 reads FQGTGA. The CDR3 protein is CASSLNLGNIQYF. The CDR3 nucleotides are TGTGCCAGCAGCTTAAATCTCGGAAACATTCAGTACTTC.

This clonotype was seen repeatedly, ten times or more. CDR3: CASSLHRGEDTQYF. As DNA, the CDR3 is TGTGCCAGCAGCTTACACAGGGGGGAGGATACGCAGTATTTT. The chain carries TRBV7-2 and TRBJ2-3, with TRBD1 identical over 8 bases. Germline CDR1 and CDR2: SGHTA and FQGNSA. Trimming cost V 2 bases and J 6 bases; bases outside gene matches: 4. CDR3 length: 14 amino acids. Combining the CDR3 with reference TRBV7-2 and TRBJ2-3 gives the whole variable domain GAGVSQSPSNKVTEKGKDVELRCDPISGHTALYWYRQSLGQGLEFLIYFQGNSAPDKSGLPSDRFSAERTGGSVSTLTIQRTQQEDSAVYLCASSLHRGEDTQYFGPGTRLTVL.

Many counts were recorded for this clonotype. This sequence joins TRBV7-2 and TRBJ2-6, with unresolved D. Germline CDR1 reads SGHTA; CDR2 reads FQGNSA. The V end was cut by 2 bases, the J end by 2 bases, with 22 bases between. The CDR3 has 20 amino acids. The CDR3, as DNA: TGTGCCAGCAGCTTACTCTTCCCCGGGCAGCCTTCTACTGGGGCCAACGTCCTGACTTTC. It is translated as CASSLLFPGQPSTGANVLTF.

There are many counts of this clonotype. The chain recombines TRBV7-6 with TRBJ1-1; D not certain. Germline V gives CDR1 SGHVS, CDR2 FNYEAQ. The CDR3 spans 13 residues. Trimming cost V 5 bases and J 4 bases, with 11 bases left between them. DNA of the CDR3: TGTGCCAGCAGCCCCGGGTGGAGCACTGAAGCTTTCTTT. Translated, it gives CASSPGWSTEAFF.

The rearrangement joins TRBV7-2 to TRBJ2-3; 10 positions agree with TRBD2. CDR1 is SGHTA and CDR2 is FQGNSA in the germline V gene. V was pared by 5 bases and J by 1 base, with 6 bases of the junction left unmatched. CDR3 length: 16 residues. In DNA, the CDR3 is TGTGCCAGCAGCCCGACCCTAGCGGGGGGCACAGATACGCAGTATTTT. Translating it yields CASSPTLAGGTDTQYF.

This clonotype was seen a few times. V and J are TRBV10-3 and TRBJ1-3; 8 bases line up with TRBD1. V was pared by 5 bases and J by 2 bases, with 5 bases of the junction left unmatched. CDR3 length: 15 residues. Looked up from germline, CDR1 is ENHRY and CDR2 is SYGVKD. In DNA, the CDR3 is TGTGCCATCAGTCTAGGACAGGGACCTGGAAACACCATATATTTT. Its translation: CAISLGQGPGNTIYF.

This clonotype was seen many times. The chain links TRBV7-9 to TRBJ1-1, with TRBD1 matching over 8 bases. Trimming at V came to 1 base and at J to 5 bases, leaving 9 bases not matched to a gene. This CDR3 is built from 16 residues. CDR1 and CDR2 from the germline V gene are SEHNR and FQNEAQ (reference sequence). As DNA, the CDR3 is TGTGCCAGCAGCTTAGGGTGGACAGGGTCTGGGACTGAAGCTTTCTTT. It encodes CASSLGWTGSGTEAFF.

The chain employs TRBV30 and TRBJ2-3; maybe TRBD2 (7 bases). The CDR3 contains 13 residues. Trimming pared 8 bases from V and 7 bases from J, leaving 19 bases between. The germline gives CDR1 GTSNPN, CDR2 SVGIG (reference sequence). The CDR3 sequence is CARTQGRGNTQYF. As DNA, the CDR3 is TGTGCCCGGACTCAAGGGAGGGGGAATACGCAGTATTTT.

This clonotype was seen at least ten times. The CDR3 spells CATSQPSGNIQYF. The CDR3 bases are TGTGCCACCAGTCAGCCTAGCGGAAACATTCAGTACTTC. The V and J genes are TRBV24-1 and TRBJ2-4, with TRBD2 matching 7 bases. Germline CDR1 and CDR2: KGHDR and SFDVKD. With V trimmed by 6 bases and J by 6 bases, 4 bases remained unmatched. The CDR3 has 13 amino acids.

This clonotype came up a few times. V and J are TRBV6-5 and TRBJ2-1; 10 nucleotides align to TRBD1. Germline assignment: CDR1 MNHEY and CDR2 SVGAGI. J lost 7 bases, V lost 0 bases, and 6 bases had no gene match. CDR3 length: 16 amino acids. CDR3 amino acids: CASSYSLRQGANEQFF. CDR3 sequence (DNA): TGTGCCAGCAGTTACTCGCTAAGACAGGGGGCGAATGAGCAGTTCTTC.

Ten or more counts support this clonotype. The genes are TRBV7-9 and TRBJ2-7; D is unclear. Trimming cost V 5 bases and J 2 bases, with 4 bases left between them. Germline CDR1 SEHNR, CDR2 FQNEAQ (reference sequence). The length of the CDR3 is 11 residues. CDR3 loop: CASSDPYEQYF. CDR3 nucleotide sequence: TGTGCCAGCAGCGATCCCTACGAGCAGTACTTC.

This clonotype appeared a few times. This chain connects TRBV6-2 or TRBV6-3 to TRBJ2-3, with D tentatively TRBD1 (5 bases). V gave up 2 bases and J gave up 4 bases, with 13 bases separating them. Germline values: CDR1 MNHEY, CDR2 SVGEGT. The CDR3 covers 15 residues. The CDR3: CASSYGAGWADTQYF. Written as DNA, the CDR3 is TGTGCCAGCAGTTACGGAGCAGGGTGGGCAGATACGCAGTATTTT.

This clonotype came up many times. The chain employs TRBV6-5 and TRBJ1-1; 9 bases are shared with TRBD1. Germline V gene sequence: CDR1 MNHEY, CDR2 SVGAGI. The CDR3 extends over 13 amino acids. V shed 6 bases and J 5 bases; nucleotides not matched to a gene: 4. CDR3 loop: CASRMTGGTEAFF. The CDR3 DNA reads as TGTGCCAGCAGAATGACAGGGGGGACTGAAGCTTTCTTT.

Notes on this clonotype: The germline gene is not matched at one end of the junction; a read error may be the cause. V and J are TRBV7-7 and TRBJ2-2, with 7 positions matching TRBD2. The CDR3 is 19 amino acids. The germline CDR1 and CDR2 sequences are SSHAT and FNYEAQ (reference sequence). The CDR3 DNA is TGTGCTAGCAGCTTAGAACCCCCTTTGGGGGGGAGAGGAGCCGGGGAGCTGTTTTTT. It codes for CASSLEPPLGGRGAGELFF.

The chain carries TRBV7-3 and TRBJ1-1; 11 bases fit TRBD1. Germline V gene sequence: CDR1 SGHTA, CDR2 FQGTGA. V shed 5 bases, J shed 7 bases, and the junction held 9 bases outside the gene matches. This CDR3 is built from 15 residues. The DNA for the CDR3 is TGTGCCAGCAGCCCACCCGGACAGGGGGCTGTTGAAGCTTTCTTT. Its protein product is CASSPPGQGAVEAFF.

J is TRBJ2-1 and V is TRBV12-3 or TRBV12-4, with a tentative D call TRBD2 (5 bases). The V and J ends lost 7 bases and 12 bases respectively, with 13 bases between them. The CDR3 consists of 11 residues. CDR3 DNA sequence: TGTGCCAGCACTTTGGGAGTAGGGCAGTTCTTC. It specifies CASTLGVGQFF.

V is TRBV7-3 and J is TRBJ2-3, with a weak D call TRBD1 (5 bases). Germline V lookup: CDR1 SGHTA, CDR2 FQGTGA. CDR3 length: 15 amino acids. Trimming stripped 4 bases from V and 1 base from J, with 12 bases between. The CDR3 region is CASSYRLSGTDTQYF. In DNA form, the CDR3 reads TGTGCCAGCAGCTACAGGCTCAGTGGCACAGATACGCAGTATTTT. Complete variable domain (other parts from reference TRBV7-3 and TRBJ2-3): GAGVSQTPSNKVTEKGKYVELRCDPISGHTALYWYRQSLGQGPEFLIYFQGTGAADDSGLPNDRFFAVRPEGSVSTLKIQRTERGDSAVYLCASSYRLSGTDTQYFGPGTRLTVL.

CDR3 bases: TGTGCCAGCAGCCAAGATCTAGGGGACGTCCTACTCCTGGGGAACTATGGCTACACCTTC. This translates into CASSQDLGDVLLLGNYGYTF. The chain carries TRBV4-2 and TRBJ1-2, with a tentative D call TRBD1 (5 bases). Trimming cost V 0 bases and J 2 bases, with 25 bases left between them. CDR1 and CDR2 (germline): LGHNA, YNFKEQ. The CDR3 runs to 20 residues.

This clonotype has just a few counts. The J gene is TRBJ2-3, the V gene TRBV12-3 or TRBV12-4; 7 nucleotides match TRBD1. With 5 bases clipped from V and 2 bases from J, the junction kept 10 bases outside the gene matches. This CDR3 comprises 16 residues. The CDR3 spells CASSPPTGFLTDTQYF. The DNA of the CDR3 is TGTGCCAGCAGTCCCCCGACAGGGTTCCTCACAGATACGCAGTATTTT.

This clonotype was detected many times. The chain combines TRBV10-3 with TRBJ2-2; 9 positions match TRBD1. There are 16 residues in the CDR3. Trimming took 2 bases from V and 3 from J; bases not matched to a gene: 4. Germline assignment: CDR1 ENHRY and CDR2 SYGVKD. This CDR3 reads CAISEPGQGYTGELFF. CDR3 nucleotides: TGTGCCATCAGTGAGCCGGGACAGGGTTACACCGGGGAGCTGTTTTTT.

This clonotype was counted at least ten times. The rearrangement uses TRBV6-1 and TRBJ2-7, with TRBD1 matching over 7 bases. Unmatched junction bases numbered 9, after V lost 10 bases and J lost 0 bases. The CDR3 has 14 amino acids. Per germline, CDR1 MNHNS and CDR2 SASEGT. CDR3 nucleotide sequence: TGTGCCACCTCCCGGACAGGCGGCTCCTACGAGCAGTACGTC. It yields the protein CATSRTGGSYEQYV.

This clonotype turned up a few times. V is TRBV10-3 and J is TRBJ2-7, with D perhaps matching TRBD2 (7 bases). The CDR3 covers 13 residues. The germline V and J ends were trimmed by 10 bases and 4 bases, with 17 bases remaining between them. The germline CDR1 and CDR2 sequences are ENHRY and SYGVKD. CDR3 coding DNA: TGTGCCACCCGAGGGGGGGGCTGGTACGAGCAGTACGTC. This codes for CATRGGGWYEQYV.

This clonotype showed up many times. The CDR3 DNA follows: TGCGCCAGCAGCTGGAGGGGCGGGAGGGAGGACGAGCAGTACGTC. Its protein product is CASSWRGGREDEQYV. V is TRBV5-1 and J is TRBJ2-7, with 9 bases lining up with TRBD2. The V gene end was trimmed by 3 bases and the J gene end by 5 bases; junction bases not matched to a gene: 9. The germline V gene has CDR1 SGHRS and CDR2 YFSETQ. CDR3 length: 15 amino acids.